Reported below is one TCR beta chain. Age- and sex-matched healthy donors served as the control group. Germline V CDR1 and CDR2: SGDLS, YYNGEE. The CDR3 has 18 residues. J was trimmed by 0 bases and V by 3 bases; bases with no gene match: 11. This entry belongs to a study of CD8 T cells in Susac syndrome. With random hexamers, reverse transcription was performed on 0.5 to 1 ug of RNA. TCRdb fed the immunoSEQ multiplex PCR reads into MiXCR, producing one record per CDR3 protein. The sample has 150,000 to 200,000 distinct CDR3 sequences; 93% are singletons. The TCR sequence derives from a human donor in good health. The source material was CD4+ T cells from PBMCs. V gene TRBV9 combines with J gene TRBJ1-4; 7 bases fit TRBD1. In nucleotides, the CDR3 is TGTGCCAGCAGCGCCCGACAGGGCCTTCTGGCAACTAATGAAAAACTGTTTTTT. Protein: CASSARQGLLATNEKLFF.